Following are 10 T cell receptor beta chains from one sample sequenced in a study of post-analysis software for immune sequencing data. These receptors have no known antigen. Unique molecular identifiers were present in the TCR beta cDNA libraries. MiXCR was run by TCRdb on the PCR reads, yielding one entry per CDR3 protein. The repertoire holds roughly 730,000 distinct CDR3 sequences, 25% to 30% seen once, with 0.55% to 0.65% in the top ten. Overall study results and limits: Roughly 5 TRBV segments, including TRBV5-6, TRBV5-1 and TRBV20-1, were more frequent in patients than controls.

The sequenced material came from blood. The receptors were sampled from a girl aged 10-17 years with multiple sclerosis.

V usage is TRBV6-5 and J usage is TRBJ2-3, with D possibly being TRBD2 (6 bases). Trimming took 0 bases from V and 2 from J, leaving 9 bases between them. Germline V gene data show CDR1 as MNHEY and CDR2 as SVGAGI. There are 15 residues in the CDR3. The CDR3 DNA sequence: TGTGCCAGCAGTTACTCGCGGGGATACACAGATACGCAGTATTTT. Its protein is CASSYSRGYTDTQYF.

A few counts support this clonotype. The CDR3 here is CASSGGTSVRPETQYF. CDR3 nucleotide sequence: TGTGCCAGCAGCGGCGGGACTAGCGTACGCCCGGAGACCCAGTACTTC. This chain joins TRBV12-3 or TRBV12-4 and TRBJ2-5, with 10 bases lining up with TRBD2. The V gene end was trimmed by 6 bases and the J gene end by 5 bases; junction bases not matched to a gene: 12. The CDR3 spans 16 residues.

This clonotype was recorded a few times. V gene TRBV6-5 combines with J gene TRBJ2-3; 9 positions match TRBD2. The CDR3 loop spans 15 amino acids. V shed 6 bases and J 6 bases; nucleotides not matched to a gene: 10. Germline CDR1 and CDR2: MNHEY and SVGAGI. Written as DNA, the CDR3 is TGTGCCAGCAGCCGGCACGCGGGAGGGCCCGATACGCAGTATTTT. As protein: CASSRHAGGPDTQYF.

The chain uses TRBV20-1 and TRBJ1-2, with 7 bases aligning to TRBD1. Trimming at V came to 3 bases and at J to 8 bases, leaving 12 bases not matched to a gene. From germline, CDR1 is DFQATT and CDR2 SNEGSKA (reference sequence). This CDR3 is built from 14 residues. CDR3 nucleotide sequence: TGCAGTGCTAGTTATGATTTGGGACAGCCGGGCTACACCTTC. This codes for CSASYDLGQPGYTF.

This clonotype showed up just a few times. V gene TRBV12-5 combines with J gene TRBJ2-1, with 7 bases identical to TRBD2. J was trimmed by 0 bases and V by 9 bases; bases with no gene match: 5. Germline V gene lookup returns CDR1 LGHNT and CDR2 FRNRAP. The CDR3 spans 14 residues. CDR3 in amino acids: CASCRGGSYNEQFF. The CDR3 DNA reads TGTGCTAGCTGCCGCGGGGGCTCCTACAATGAGCAGTTCTTC.

V gene TRBV7-9 combines with J gene TRBJ2-7; 8 positions match TRBD1. This CDR3 comprises 15 residues. V lost 4 bases, J lost 5 bases, and 10 bases stayed unmatched. Germline V lookup: CDR1 SEHNR, CDR2 FQNEAQ (reference sequence). In nucleotides, the CDR3 is TGTGCCAGCAGCTCAAACCAGGGGGCGATTCACGAGCAGTACTTC. Translating gives CASSSNQGAIHEQYF.

CDR3: CSARRGIGRTERLAKNIQYF. CDR3 bases: TGCAGTGCTAGGAGGGGGATCGGACGGACCGAACGACTAGCCAAAAACATTCAGTACTTC. V and J are TRBV20-1 and TRBJ2-4; the D gene is possibly TRBD1 (6 bases). The germline CDR1 and CDR2 sequences are DFQATT and SNEGSKA (reference sequence). The CDR3 has 20 amino acids. V was shortened by 3 bases and J by 0 bases, with 27 bases between the two germline ends.

About this clonotype itself: Given the absence of the conserved phenylalanine or tryptophan at the CDR3 end, a read error is likely. This rearrangement joins TRBV7-8 to TRBJ2-7, with a tentative D call TRBD1 (5 bases). The assigned J gene may be wrong: the sequence end matches TRBJ2-5 better. Germline CDR1 is SGHVS and CDR2 is FQNEAQ. The CDR3 is 14 amino acids. The CDR3: CASSLGQSGETQYC. CDR3 DNA sequence: TGTGCCAGCAGCTTAGGGCAGTCAGGGGAGACCCAGTACTGC.

This clonotype showed up just a few times. The genes are TRBV7-9 and TRBJ1-4; D call uncertain. This CDR3 has 17 residues. Germline V lookup: CDR1 SEHNR, CDR2 FQNEAQ (reference sequence). V was shortened by 0 bases and J by 3 bases, with 14 bases between the two germline ends. The chain's CDR3 is CASSLASSGWANEKLFF. CDR3 DNA: TGTGCCAGCAGCTTAGCTTCGTCAGGCTGGGCTAATGAAAAACTGTTTTTT.

This clonotype was seen more than once but under ten times. The chain links TRBV15 to TRBJ2-6; D gene ambiguous. The CDR3 contains 14 residues. The germline V and J ends were trimmed by 1 base and 2 bases, with 3 bases remaining between them. In germline, CDR1 is LNHNV, CDR2 YYDKDF (reference sequence). CDR3 loop: CATSRVAGANVLTF. CDR3 DNA sequence: TGTGCCACCAGCAGAGTGGCTGGGGCCAACGTCCTGACTTTC.